A single sample gave rise to the 25 T cell receptor beta chains below, sequenced in a study of blood T cell repertoires in COVID-19. Clones were read by immunoSEQ multiplex PCR, and TCRdb kept only the in-frame ones, dropping some. The repertoire holds 70,000 or so clones, about four fifths seen once, with around 47% in the top ten. Sequencing was carried out using peripheral blood. Every receptor here comes from a human donor in a cohort sampled during active COVID-19.

This clone has just one count. The chain joins TRBV19 to TRBJ2-2, with a possible D match to TRBD2 (6 bases). This CDR3 has 18 residues. V was cut by 3 bases and J by 0 bases, with 17 bases left in between. CDR1 and CDR2 from the germline V gene are LNHDA and SQIVND (reference sequence). CDR3 loop: CASSIWGFGTSNTGELFF. Here the CDR3 DNA reads TGTGCCAGTAGTATCTGGGGCTTTGGGACTTCGAACACCGGGGAGCTGTTTTTT. Combining the CDR3 with reference TRBV19 and TRBJ2-2 gives the whole variable domain DGGITQSPKYLFRKEGQNVTLSCEQNLNHDAMYWYRQDPGQGLRLIYYSQIVNDFQKGDIAEGYSVSREKKESFPLTVTSAQKNPTAFYLCASSIWGFGTSNTGELFFGEGSRLTVL.

The chain joins TRBV18 to TRBJ2-7, with D perhaps matching TRBD1 (6 bases). Germline values: CDR1 KGHSH, CDR2 LQKENI. The V end was cut by 5 bases, the J end by 3 bases, with 14 bases between. This CDR3 spans 14 amino acids. CDR3 bases: TGTGCCAGCTCATCCAGGTCAGGGGACTACGAGCAGTACTTC. It codes for CASSSRSGDYEQYF.

The chain uses TRBV28 and TRBJ2-7; a weak D match, TRBD1 (6 bases). V lost 6 bases and J 7 bases, leaving 16 bases between the germline ends. This CDR3 has 13 amino acids. Germline CDR1 reads MDHEN; CDR2 reads SYDVKM. CDR3 DNA sequence: TGTGCCAGCAGGCCCACAGGGCCGGAGGAGCAGTACTTC. This codes for CASRPTGPEEQYF.

The chain combines TRBV2 with TRBJ1-1, with D unresolved. The germline V gene has CDR1 SNHLY and CDR2 FYNNEI. This CDR3 spans 13 amino acids. Trimming took off 0 bases at V and 8 bases at J, with 10 bases between the two ends. CDR3 amino acids: CASSEALGREAFF. The DNA of the CDR3 is TGTGCCAGCAGTGAAGCGCTGGGCAGAGAAGCTTTCTTT.

The chain couples TRBV19 to TRBJ1-2; D call uncertain. The CDR3 extends over 14 amino acids. Germline assignment: CDR1 LNHDA and CDR2 SQIVND (reference sequence). Trimming removed 0 bases at V and 1 base at J, with 6 bases between. The CDR3 sequence is CASSIERGNYGYTF. The CDR3 DNA is TGTGCCAGTAGTATAGAACGGGGTAACTATGGCTACACCTTC.

V and J are TRBV25-1 and TRBJ2-7, with unresolved D. The germline V gene encodes CDR1 MGHDK and CDR2 SYGVNS. V dropped 8 bases and J dropped 2 bases, with 19 bases sitting between them. The CDR3 consists of 15 residues. Here the CDR3 reads CASVGIQQLPYEQYF. The CDR3 DNA is TGTGCCAGCGTCGGAATTCAACAGTTACCCTACGAGCAGTACTTC.

The chain employs TRBV5-4 and TRBJ1-2; D perhaps matches TRBD1 (6 bases). Germline loops: CDR1 SGHNT, CDR2 YYREEE (reference sequence). This CDR3 has 15 residues. Trimming stripped 0 bases from V and 3 bases from J, with 12 bases between. The CDR3 coding sequence is TGTGCCAGCAGCTTGGCCAGGGGAGTGGACTATGGCTACACCTTC. Its translation: CASSLARGVDYGYTF.

The chain combines TRBV25-1 with TRBJ2-1, with 10 positions matching TRBD1. Germline V CDR1 and CDR2: MGHDK, SYGVNS. V was clipped by 8 bases and J by 9 bases; unmatched bases: 10. The CDR3 loop spans 14 amino acids. For the CDR3, the DNA is TGTGCCAGCCAGACAGGGGGCCGATTTGGTGAGCAGTTCTTC. This sequence encodes CASQTGGRFGEQFF.

The chain combines TRBV5-6 with TRBJ2-7; 9 nucleotides agree with TRBD1. This CDR3 is built from 15 residues. V dropped 4 bases and J dropped 3; count of bases not matched to a gene: 8. Germline V gene lookup returns CDR1 SGHDT and CDR2 YYEEEE. The CDR3, as DNA: TGTGCCAGCAGCGGCGTTGGGACAGGGCTCTACGAGCAGTACTTC. This translates into CASSGVGTGLYEQYF.

The genes are TRBV4-2 and TRBJ2-7; 7 nucleotides match TRBD1. The CDR3 has 15 amino acids. Trimming removed 0 bases from V and 3 bases from J; junction bases left unmatched: 5. Germline lookup yields CDR1 LGHNA and CDR2 YNFKEQ. The CDR3 loop is CASSQDKGADYEQYF. The CDR3 DNA reads as TGTGCCAGCAGCCAAGATAAGGGGGCTGACTACGAGCAGTACTTC.

The V call is TRBV5-4, the J call TRBJ2-5; 8 bases fit TRBD1. CDR3 length: 13 residues. Germline V gives CDR1 SGHNT, CDR2 YYREEE (reference sequence). V gave up 2 bases and J gave up 5 bases; unmatched junction bases: 2. The CDR3 protein is CASSLQGGETQYF. The CDR3 DNA sequence: TGTGCCAGCAGCTTACAGGGGGGTGAGACCCAGTACTTC.

This clone occurred a few times. CDR3: CASSEGMEYEQYF. The CDR3 nucleotides read TGTGCCAGTAGCGAAGGAATGGAGTACGAGCAGTACTTC. This sequence joins TRBV19 and TRBJ2-7; D not resolved. V lost 6 bases and J 4 bases, leaving 13 bases between the germline ends. From germline, CDR1 is LNHDA and CDR2 SQIVND (reference sequence). This CDR3 contains 13 residues.

V gene TRBV5-1 combines with J gene TRBJ2-7; D not resolved. The CDR3 length is 13 residues. Per the germline V gene, CDR1 is SGHRS and CDR2 is YFSETQ. The V gene lost 3 bases and the J gene lost 3 bases, with 10 bases spanning the gap. CDR3 sequence (DNA): TGCGCCAGCAGCTCGGGTGGTGGCTACGAGCAGTACTTC. Its translation: CASSSGGGYEQYF.

The rearrangement uses TRBV7-8 and TRBJ1-6; possibly TRBD1 for D (6 bases). The length of the CDR3 is 14 residues. Deletions cut 2 bases from V and 6 bases from J, with 8 bases between. Germline CDR1 SGHVS, CDR2 FQNEAQ. This chain's CDR3 is CASSLQGPNSPLHF. In DNA form, the CDR3 reads TGTGCCAGCAGCTTACAGGGGCCTAATTCACCCCTCCACTTT.

V and J are TRBV5-4 and TRBJ2-4; 11 bases map to TRBD1. The trim removed 4 bases at V and 9 bases at J, leaving 12 bases unmatched. Germline V gene lookup returns CDR1 SGHNT and CDR2 YYREEE (reference sequence). The CDR3 totals 16 residues. The CDR3 DNA sequence: TGTGCCAGCAGCGAATCGTGGGACAGGGGGTTTAGCATTCAGTACTTC. Protein: CASSESWDRGFSIQYF.

This chain joins TRBV7-8 and TRBJ1-5; 9 positions agree with TRBD1. The CDR3 loop spans 17 amino acids. CDR1 SGHVS and CDR2 FQNEAQ come from the germline V gene. Losses at the gene ends were 5 bases for V and 1 base for J; bases not matched to a gene: 9. The CDR3 here is CASSPRAGTGSNQPQHF. CDR3 DNA sequence: TGTGCCAGCAGCCCGCGGGCGGGGACAGGGAGCAATCAGCCCCAGCATTTT.

The genes are TRBV5-5 and TRBJ2-3, with 11 bases that match TRBD2. Germline trimming cut 3 bases from V and 5 bases from J; bases unmatched to any gene: 5. This CDR3 comprises 15 residues. CDR1 SGHKS and CDR2 YYEKEE come from the germline V gene (reference sequence). The CDR3 reads CASSSPSGRRDTQYF. The CDR3 region has the DNA TGTGCCAGCAGCTCACCTAGCGGGAGGAGAGATACGCAGTATTTT.

The chain couples TRBV2 to TRBJ2-3, with TRBD2 matching 10 bases. Germline CDR1 SNHLY, CDR2 FYNNEI. The ends lost 0 bases at V and 7 bases at J; junction bases unmatched: 7. The CDR3 sequence is 16 residues long. CDR3: CASSEAGLADVNTQYF. In DNA, the CDR3 is TGTGCCAGCAGTGAAGCAGGACTAGCGGATGTTAATACGCAGTATTTT.

The V and J genes are TRBV3-1 (or the pseudogene TRBV3-2) and TRBJ2-5; D remains ambiguous. Trimming removed 0 bases at V and 8 bases at J, with 7 bases between. This CDR3 is 12 amino acids long. Looked up from germline, CDR1 is LGHDT and CDR2 is YNNKEL (reference sequence). The DNA for the CDR3 is TGTGCCAGCAGCCAAGATACGGGTACCCAGTACTTC. Its translation: CASSQDTGTQYF.

The V gene is TRBV28, the J gene TRBJ1-2; 8 bases line up with TRBD1. Germline CDR1 reads MDHEN; CDR2 reads SYDVKM. Losses at the gene ends were 5 bases for V and 3 bases for J; bases not matched to a gene: 8. This CDR3 has 15 residues. Here the CDR3 reads CASSPRTGQHYGYTF. The CDR3 DNA sequence: TGTGCCAGCAGTCCCCGGACAGGGCAGCACTATGGCTACACCTTC.

This clone has a single count. J is TRBJ2-1 and V is TRBV5-1; 8 nucleotides match TRBD1. The CDR3 is 15 residues long. V lost 4 bases and J lost 8; bases outside the gene matches: 11. CDR1 and CDR2 (germline): SGHRS, YFSETQ. This chain's CDR3 is CASSPGQGKLDEQFF. The CDR3 nucleotides are TGCGCCAGCAGCCCCGGACAGGGCAAACTAGATGAGCAGTTCTTC. Variable domain in full (rest from reference TRBV5-1 and TRBJ2-1): KAGVTQTPRYLIKTRGQQVTLSCSPISGHRSVSWYQQTPGQGLQFLFEYFSETQRNKGNFPGRFSGRQFSNSRSEMNVSTLELGDSALYLCASSPGQGKLDEQFFGPGTRLTVL.

V usage is TRBV5-1 and J usage is TRBJ1-1; D is uncertain. This CDR3 has 13 amino acids. The ends were cut back, 0 bases at V and 3 bases at J, with 6 bases in the middle. Germline CDR1 is SGHRS and CDR2 is YFSETQ. The CDR3 nucleotides are TGCGCCAGCAGCTTGGCCGGTGACACTGAAGCTTTCTTT. This translates into CASSLAGDTEAFF.

The chain links TRBV11-2 to TRBJ1-2; D remains unclear. This CDR3 is 14 amino acids long. V lost 5 bases and J lost 2, with 12 bases in between. Germline loops: CDR1 SGHAT, CDR2 FQNNGV. CDR3 amino acids: CASSLAEGNYGYTF. CDR3 bases: TGTGCCAGCAGCCTCGCCGAGGGAAACTATGGCTACACCTTC.

The chain combines TRBV3-1 (or the pseudogene TRBV3-2) with TRBJ2-2; unclear D gene. The V end was cut by 1 base, the J end by 2 bases, with 5 bases between. This CDR3 is built from 14 residues. Per the germline V gene, CDR1 is LGHDT and CDR2 is YNNKEL (reference sequence). The CDR3 DNA reads TGTGCCAGCAGCCAAGGGAGAAACACCGGGGAGCTGTTTTTT. It is translated as CASSQGRNTGELFF.

V is TRBV30 and J is TRBJ2-3; a weak D match, TRBD1 (7 bases). Trimming pared 4 bases from V and 1 base from J, leaving 15 bases between. The CDR3 is 15 residues long. Germline CDR1 and CDR2: GTSNPN and SVGIG (reference sequence). CDR3 nucleotide sequence: TGTGCCTGGACCACGGGGGACAGCCGCACAGATACGCAGTATTTT. Its translation is CAWTTGDSRTDTQYF.